This section outlines one T cell receptor beta chain sequence together with its context. Its specificity is unknown. Germline CDR1 and CDR2: SGHRS and YFSETQ. CDR3 length equals 16 residues. Trimming at V came to 0 bases and at J to 6 bases, leaving 7 bases not matched to a gene. Isolation of CD4+ naive, central memory, regulatory and stem cell-like memory cells was achieved by sorting via CD45RO/CCR7/CD25/CD127/CD95/CD27. Reverse transcribing all isolated RNA meant expressed TCRB transcripts were sequenced. Using immunoSEQ multiplex PCR, the repertoire was profiled, and TCRdb retains in-frame clones only, with some absent. The sample lists some 60,000 clones, around three fifths occurring once. The data originate from a study of beta chain features in type 1 diabetes. Study results and limitations: PCR might favor shorter templates, equally in patients and controls. In every one of the four CD4+ subsets, TCRB CDR3s were moderately but significantly shorter in Type 1 diabetes patients.

The sequencing input was Tregs from blood. The source is a woman between 18 and 29 years old in good health. The J gene is TRBJ2-1, the V gene TRBV5-1; TRBD2 aligns across 9 bases. In DNA form, the CDR3 reads TGCGCCAGCAGCTTGGCCGGCAGCGGGGGGTTCAATGAGCAGTTCTTC. Its protein is CASSLAGSGGFNEQFF.